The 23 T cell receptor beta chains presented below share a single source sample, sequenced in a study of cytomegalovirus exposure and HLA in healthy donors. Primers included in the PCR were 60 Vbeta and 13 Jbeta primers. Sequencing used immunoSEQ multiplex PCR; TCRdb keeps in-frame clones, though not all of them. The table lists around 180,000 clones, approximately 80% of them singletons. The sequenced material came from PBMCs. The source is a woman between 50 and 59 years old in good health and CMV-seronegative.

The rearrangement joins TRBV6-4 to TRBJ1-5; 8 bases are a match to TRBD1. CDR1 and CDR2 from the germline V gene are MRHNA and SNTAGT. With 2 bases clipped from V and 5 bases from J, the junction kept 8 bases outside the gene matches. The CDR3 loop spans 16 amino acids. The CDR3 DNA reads TGTGCCAGCAGTGACCCCTGGACAGGGTCAGATCAGCCCCAGCATTTT. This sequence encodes CASSDPWTGSDQPQHF.

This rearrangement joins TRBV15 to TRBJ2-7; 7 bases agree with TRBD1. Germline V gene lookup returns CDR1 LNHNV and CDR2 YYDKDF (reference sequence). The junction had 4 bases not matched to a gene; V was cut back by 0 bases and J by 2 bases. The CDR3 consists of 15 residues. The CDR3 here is CATSREVGQAYEQYF. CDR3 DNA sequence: TGTGCCACCAGCAGAGAAGTCGGACAGGCCTACGAGCAGTACTTC.

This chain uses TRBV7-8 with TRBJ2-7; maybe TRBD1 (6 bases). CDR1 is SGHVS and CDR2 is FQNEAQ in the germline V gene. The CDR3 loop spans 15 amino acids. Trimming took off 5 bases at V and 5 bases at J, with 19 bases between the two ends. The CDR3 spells CASSPYRDGVDEQYF. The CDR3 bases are TGTGCCAGCAGCCCGTACAGGGATGGTGTTGACGAGCAGTACTTC.

The CDR3 DNA reads TGTGCCAGCAGCTCCCACAGGGGGGAGACCCAGTACTTC. Protein sequence: CASSSHRGETQYF. V usage is TRBV7-8 and J usage is TRBJ2-5, with 8 positions matching TRBD1. The CDR3 length is 13 residues. The V gene end was trimmed by 4 bases and the J gene end by 5 bases; junction bases not matched to a gene: 3. Germline CDR1 and CDR2: SGHVS and FQNEAQ.

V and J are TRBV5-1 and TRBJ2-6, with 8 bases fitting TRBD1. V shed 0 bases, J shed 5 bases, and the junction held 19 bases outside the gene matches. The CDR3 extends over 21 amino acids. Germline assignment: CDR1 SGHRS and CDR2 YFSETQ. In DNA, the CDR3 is TGCGCCAGCAGCTTGGGAACTGCGACAGGGGATCGGCTGGACTGGGCCAACGTCCTGACTTTC. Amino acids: CASSLGTATGDRLDWANVLTF. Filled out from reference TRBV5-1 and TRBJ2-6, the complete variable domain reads KAGVTQTPRYLIKTRGQQVTLSCSPISGHRSVSWYQQTPGQGLQFLFEYFSETQRNKGNFPGRFSGRQFSNSRSEMNVSTLELGDSALYLCASSLGTATGDRLDWANVLTFGAGSRLTVL.

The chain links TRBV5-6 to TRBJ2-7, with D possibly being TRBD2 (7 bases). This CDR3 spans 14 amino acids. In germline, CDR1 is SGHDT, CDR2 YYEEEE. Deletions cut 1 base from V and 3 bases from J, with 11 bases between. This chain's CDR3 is CASSLPGEGYEQYF. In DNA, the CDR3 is TGTGCCAGCAGCTTGCCAGGGGAGGGCTACGAGCAGTACTTC.

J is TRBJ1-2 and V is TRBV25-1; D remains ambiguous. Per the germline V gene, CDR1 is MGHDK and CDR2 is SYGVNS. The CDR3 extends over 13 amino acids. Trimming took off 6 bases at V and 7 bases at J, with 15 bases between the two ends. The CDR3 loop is CASSVHEGGGYTF. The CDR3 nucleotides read TGTGCCAGCAGCGTGCACGAGGGTGGTGGCTACACCTTC.

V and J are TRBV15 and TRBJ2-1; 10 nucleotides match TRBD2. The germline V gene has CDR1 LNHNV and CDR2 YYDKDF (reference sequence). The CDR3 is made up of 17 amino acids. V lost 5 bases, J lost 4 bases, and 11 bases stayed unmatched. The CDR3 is CATSGSIAGGGYNEQFF. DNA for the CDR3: TGTGCCACCAGCGGATCAATAGCGGGAGGAGGGTACAATGAGCAGTTCTTC. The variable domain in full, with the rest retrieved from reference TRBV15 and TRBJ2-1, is DAMVIQNPRYQVTQFGKPVTLSCSQTLNHNVMYWYQQKSSQAPKLLFHYYDKDFNNEADTPDNFQSRRPNTSFCFLDIRSPGLGDTAMYLCATSGSIAGGGYNEQFFGPGTRLTVL.

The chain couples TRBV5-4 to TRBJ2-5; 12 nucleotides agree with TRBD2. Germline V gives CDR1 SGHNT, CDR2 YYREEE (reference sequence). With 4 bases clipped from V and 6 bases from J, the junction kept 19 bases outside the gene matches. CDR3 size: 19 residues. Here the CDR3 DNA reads TGTGCCAGCAGCGCCACTCTAGCGGGGGGGCCGGGGGGCAAAAAGACCCAGTACTTC. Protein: CASSATLAGGPGGKKTQYF.

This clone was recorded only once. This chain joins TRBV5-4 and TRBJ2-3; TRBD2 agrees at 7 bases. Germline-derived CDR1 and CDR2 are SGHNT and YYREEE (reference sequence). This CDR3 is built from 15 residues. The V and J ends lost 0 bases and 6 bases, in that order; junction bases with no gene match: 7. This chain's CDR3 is CASSLVSLGGDTQYF. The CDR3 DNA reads TGTGCCAGCAGCTTGGTGTCCCTCGGGGGGGATACGCAGTATTTT.

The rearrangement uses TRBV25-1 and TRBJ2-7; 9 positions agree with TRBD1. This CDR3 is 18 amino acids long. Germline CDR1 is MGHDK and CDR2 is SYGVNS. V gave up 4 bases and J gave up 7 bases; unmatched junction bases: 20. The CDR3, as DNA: TGTGCCAGCAGTGCATCGCGTTGGGGGGGACAGGGATCGGAAGAGCAGTACTTC. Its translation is CASSASRWGGQGSEEQYF.

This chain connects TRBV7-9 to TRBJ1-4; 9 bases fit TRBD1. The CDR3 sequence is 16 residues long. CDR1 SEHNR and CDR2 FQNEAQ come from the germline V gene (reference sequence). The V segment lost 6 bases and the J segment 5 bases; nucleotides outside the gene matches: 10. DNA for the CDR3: TGTGCCAGCAGTCCTACAACCGGGACAGGGAATGAAAAACTGTTTTTT. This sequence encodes CASSPTTGTGNEKLFF.

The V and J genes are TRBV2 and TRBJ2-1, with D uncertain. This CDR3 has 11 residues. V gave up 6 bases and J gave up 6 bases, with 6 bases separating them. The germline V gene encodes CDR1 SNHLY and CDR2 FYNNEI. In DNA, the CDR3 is TGTGCCAGCAGCCCTATCAATGAGCAGTTCTTC. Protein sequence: CASSPINEQFF.

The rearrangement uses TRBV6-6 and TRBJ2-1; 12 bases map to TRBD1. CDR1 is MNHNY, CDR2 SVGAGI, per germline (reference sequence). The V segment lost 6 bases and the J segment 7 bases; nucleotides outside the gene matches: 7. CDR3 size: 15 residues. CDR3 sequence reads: CASRTPGQGANEQFF. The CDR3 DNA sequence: TGTGCCAGCAGAACCCCGGGACAGGGGGCAAATGAGCAGTTCTTC.

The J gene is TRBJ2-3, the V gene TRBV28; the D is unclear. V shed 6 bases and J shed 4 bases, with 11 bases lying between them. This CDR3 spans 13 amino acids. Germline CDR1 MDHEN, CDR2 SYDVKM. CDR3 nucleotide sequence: TGTGCCAGCAGACCCCACACCGCAGATACGCAGTATTTT. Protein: CASRPHTADTQYF.

This CDR3 is CASTRLKQGNEKLFF. CDR3 in DNA: TGTGCCAGCACCCGACTTAAACAGGGAAATGAAAAACTGTTTTTT. This chain uses TRBV6-1 with TRBJ1-4, with D possibly matching TRBD1 (6 bases). Trimming removed 7 bases from V and 5 bases from J, with 17 bases in between. This CDR3 is built from 15 residues. CDR1 is MNHNS, CDR2 SASEGT, per germline.

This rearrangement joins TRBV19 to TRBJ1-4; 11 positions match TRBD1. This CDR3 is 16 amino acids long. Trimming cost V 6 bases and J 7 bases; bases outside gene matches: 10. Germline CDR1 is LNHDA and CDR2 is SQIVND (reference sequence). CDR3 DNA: TGTGCCAGTAGAGAGAACCCCGGGACAGGGGGTGAAAAACTGTTTTTT. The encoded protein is CASRENPGTGGEKLFF.

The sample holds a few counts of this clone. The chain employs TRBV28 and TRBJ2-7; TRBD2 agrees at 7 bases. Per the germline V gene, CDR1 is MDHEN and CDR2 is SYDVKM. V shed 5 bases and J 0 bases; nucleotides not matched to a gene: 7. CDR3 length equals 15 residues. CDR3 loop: CASSPWRGISYEQYF. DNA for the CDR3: TGTGCCAGCAGTCCGTGGCGGGGGATCTCCTACGAGCAGTACTTC.

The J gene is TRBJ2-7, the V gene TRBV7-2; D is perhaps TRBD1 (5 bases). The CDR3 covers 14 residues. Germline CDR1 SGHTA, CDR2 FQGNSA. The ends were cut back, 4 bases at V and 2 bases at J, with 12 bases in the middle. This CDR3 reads CASSSQGMTYEQYF. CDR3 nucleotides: TGTGCCAGCAGCTCCCAGGGAATGACCTACGAGCAGTACTTC.

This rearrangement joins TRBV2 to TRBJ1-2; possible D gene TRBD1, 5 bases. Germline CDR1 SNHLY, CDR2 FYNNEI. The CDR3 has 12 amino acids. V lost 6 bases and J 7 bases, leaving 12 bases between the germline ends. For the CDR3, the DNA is TGTGCCAGCAGGACAGCTCTACTTGGCTACACCTTC. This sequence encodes CASRTALLGYTF. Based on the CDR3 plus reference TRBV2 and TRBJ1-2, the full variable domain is EPEVTQTPSHQVTQMGQEVILRCVPISNHLYFYWYRQILGQKVEFLVSFYNNEISEKSEIFDDQFSVERPDGSNFTLKIRSTKLEDSAMYFCASRTALLGYTFGSGTRLTVV.

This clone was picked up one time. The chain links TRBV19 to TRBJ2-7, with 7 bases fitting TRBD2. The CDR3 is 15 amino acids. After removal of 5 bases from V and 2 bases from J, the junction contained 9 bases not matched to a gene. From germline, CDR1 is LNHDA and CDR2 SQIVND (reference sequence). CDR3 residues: CASSAAGEVTYEQYF. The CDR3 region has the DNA TGTGCCAGTAGTGCCGCGGGAGAGGTAACCTACGAGCAGTACTTC.

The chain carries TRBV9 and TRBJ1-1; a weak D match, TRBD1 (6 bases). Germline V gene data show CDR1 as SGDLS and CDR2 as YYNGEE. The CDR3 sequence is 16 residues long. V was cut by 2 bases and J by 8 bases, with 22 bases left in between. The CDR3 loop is CASSVGGGSRGSEAFF. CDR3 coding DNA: TGTGCCAGCAGCGTGGGGGGCGGGAGCAGGGGATCAGAAGCTTTCTTT. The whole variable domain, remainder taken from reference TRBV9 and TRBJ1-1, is DSGVTQTPKHLITATGQRVTLRCSPRSGDLSVYWYQQSLDQGLQFLIQYYNGEERAKGNILERFSAQQFPDLHSELNLSSLELGDSALYFCASSVGGGSRGSEAFFGQGTRLTVV.

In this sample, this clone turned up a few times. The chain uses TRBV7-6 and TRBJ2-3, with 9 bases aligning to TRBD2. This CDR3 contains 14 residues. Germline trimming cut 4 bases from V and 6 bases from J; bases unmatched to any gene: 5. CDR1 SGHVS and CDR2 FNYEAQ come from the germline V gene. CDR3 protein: CASSYAGGADTQYF. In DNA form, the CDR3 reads TGTGCCAGCAGCTATGCGGGGGGGGCCGATACGCAGTATTTT.